These 14 T cell receptor beta chains came from one sample sequenced in a study of cytotoxic CD8 clonotypes in ibrutinib-treated CLL. Some clones are missing from TCRdb's copy, which holds only in-frame ones; the method was immunoSEQ multiplex PCR. The data hold some 300,000 clones, with around four fifths observed a single time. The specimen was PBMCs, collected before ibrutinib treatment. The origin of the receptors is a human donor with chronic lymphocytic leukemia.

The CDR3 loop is CASSAEAGGSTDTQYF. The CDR3 DNA reads as TGTGCCAGCAGCGCCGAAGCGGGAGGCTCCACAGATACGCAGTATTTT. V gene TRBV9 combines with J gene TRBJ2-3, with TRBD2 matching over 9 bases. V was pared by 3 bases and J by 2 bases, with 7 bases of the junction left unmatched. Looked up from germline, CDR1 is SGDLS and CDR2 is YYNGEE. The CDR3 runs 16 residues.

The V call is TRBV28, the J call TRBJ1-5; TRBD1 is a possible D gene (6 bases). Germline V gene data show CDR1 as MDHEN and CDR2 as SYDVKM. The CDR3 runs 16 residues. V shed 2 bases and J shed 2 bases, with 13 bases lying between them. CDR3 sequence: CASSLGQLWRNQPQHF. In DNA, the CDR3 is TGTGCCAGCAGTTTAGGACAGCTTTGGCGCAATCAGCCCCAGCATTTT. The entire variable domain, with the rest obtained from reference TRBV28 and TRBJ1-5, is as follows: DVKVTQSSRYLVKRTGEKVFLECVQDMDHENMFWYRQDPGLGLRLIYFSYDVKMKEKGDIPEGYSVSREKKERFSLILESASTNQTSMYLCASSLGQLWRNQPQHFGDGTRLSIL.

Remarks on this clone: Other DNA sequences in the same sample also yield this CDR3. The chain combines TRBV6-5 with TRBJ2-7; 9 bases agree with TRBD2. CDR1 and CDR2 (germline): MNHEY, SVGAGI. V was pared by 0 bases and J by 0 bases, with 0 bases of the junction left unmatched. CDR3 length equals 15 residues. In DNA, the CDR3 is TGTGCCAGCAGTTACTCTAGCGGGAGCTCCTACGAGCAGTACTTC. It codes for CASSYSSGSSYEQYF.

This chain connects TRBV4-3 to TRBJ2-1; TRBD2 agrees at 7 bases. The length of the CDR3 is 16 residues. V trimming: 0 bases; J trimming: 4 bases; junction bases outside the gene matches: 6. CDR1 is LGHNA and CDR2 is YSLEER in the germline V gene. CDR3: CASSQEGGRRYNEQFF. The CDR3 DNA is TGCGCCAGCAGCCAAGAAGGCGGGAGAAGGTACAATGAGCAGTTCTTC.

The genes are TRBV19 and TRBJ1-1; D gene ambiguous. This CDR3 region has 15 residues. V was clipped by 4 bases and J by 1 base, with 13 bases between them. CDR1 and CDR2 (germline): LNHDA, SQIVND (reference sequence). CDR3 bases: TGTGCCAGTAGTACCCCCCTCTCAGAGAACACTGAAGCTTTCTTT. As protein: CASSTPLSENTEAFF.

The chain combines TRBV5-1 with TRBJ1-2; D call uncertain. V lost 2 bases and J lost 6, with 11 bases in between. This CDR3 spans 13 amino acids. Germline V gives CDR1 SGHRS, CDR2 YFSETQ. The DNA of the CDR3 is TGCGCCAGCAGCTTATACAGAGCAGATGGCTACACCTTC. Translation: CASSLYRADGYTF.

The chain has TRBV5-1 and TRBJ2-1, with a possible D match to TRBD2 (6 bases). CDR3 size: 14 residues. Germline values: CDR1 SGHRS, CDR2 YFSETQ. Trimming shortened V by 3 bases and J by 6 bases, and 13 bases separated the two germline ends. The chain's CDR3 is CASSSPRDSNEQFF. CDR3 bases: TGCGCCAGCAGCTCCCCGCGGGACTCCAATGAGCAGTTCTTC.

The rearrangement uses TRBV5-6 and TRBJ2-7; tentative D call: TRBD2 (6 bases). This CDR3 region has 15 residues. V shed 3 bases and J shed 3 bases, with 16 bases lying between them. The germline V gene has CDR1 SGHDT and CDR2 YYEEEE. The CDR3 loop reads CASSYPGGGSYEQYF. CDR3 DNA sequence: TGTGCCAGCAGCTATCCTGGTGGGGGGAGCTACGAGCAGTACTTC.

The rearrangement uses TRBV7-9 and TRBJ2-3; possible D gene TRBD2, 6 bases. V was pared by 5 bases and J by 2 bases, with 14 bases between. The CDR3 length is 15 residues. The V gene's germline CDR1 is SEHNR and CDR2 FQNEAQ (reference sequence). CDR3 sequence (DNA): TGTGCCAGCAGCCCGACTGGGGGGACCACAGATACGCAGTATTTT. It yields the protein CASSPTGGTTDTQYF.

The chain recombines TRBV25-1 with TRBJ2-5, with 11 bases matching TRBD2. Germline-derived CDR1 and CDR2 are MGHDK and SYGVNS. This CDR3 has 16 residues. Unmatched junction bases numbered 5, after V lost 3 bases and J lost 2 bases. The CDR3 sequence is CASSDIAGGPQETQYF. The CDR3, as DNA: TGTGCCAGCAGTGACATAGCGGGAGGGCCGCAAGAGACCCAGTACTTC.

This chain joins TRBV7-8 and TRBJ2-3; tentatively, D is TRBD1 or TRBD2 (5 bases each). Germline-derived CDR1 and CDR2 are SGHVS and FQNEAQ. CDR3 size: 19 residues. Trimming pared 1 base from V and 8 bases from J, leaving 28 bases between. As DNA, the CDR3 is TGTGCCAGCAGCTTAGAGTTTAGGGACCTGAGAGAACACGGCGGTACGCAGTATTTT. Its translation: CASSLEFRDLREHGGTQYF.

The chain joins TRBV15 to TRBJ2-7; D is possibly TRBD2 (6 bases). CDR3 length: 14 amino acids. Germline V gene lookup returns CDR1 LNHNV and CDR2 YYDKDF (reference sequence). Trimming took off 0 bases at V and 5 bases at J, with 11 bases between the two ends. The CDR3 loop is CATSRDRGWDEQYF. CDR3 in DNA: TGTGCCACCAGCAGAGATCGGGGGTGGGACGAGCAGTACTTC.

The chain is built from TRBV5-6 and TRBJ2-7; 10 bases map to TRBD1. The V segment lost 5 bases and the J segment 1 base; nucleotides outside the gene matches: 3. This CDR3 has 14 amino acids. The V gene's germline CDR1 is SGHDT and CDR2 YYEEEE. The CDR3 sequence: CASRGTGASYEQYF. DNA of the CDR3: TGTGCCAGCAGGGGGACAGGGGCTTCCTACGAGCAGTACTTC.

This chain joins TRBV19 and TRBJ1-4; D possibly corresponds to TRBD1 (6 bases). The CDR3 totals 15 residues. The V gene's germline CDR1 is LNHDA and CDR2 SQIVND (reference sequence). V lost 9 bases to trimming and J lost 4 bases, with 18 bases between them. The CDR3 DNA follows: TGTGCCAGCGCTGCCACGGGACACAATAATGAAAAACTGTTTTTT. Translation: CASAATGHNNEKLFF.